This T cell receptor beta chain was observed in a study of blood T cell repertoires in COVID-19. Study overall: From T cells, B-cell-depleted T cells, or PBMCs came the material, which was cDNA or gDNA.

V dropped 3 bases and J dropped 2; count of bases not matched to a gene: 13. The germline gives CDR1 SGHRS, CDR2 YFSETQ. The CDR3 is 17 residues long. Original data processing: Estimation of nucleated cell counts relied on the amplification of reference gene primers. The assay was immunoSEQ multiplex PCR, and TCRdb's table has in-frame clones only and misses some. V, J and clone size are those of that table, while D and trimming were read from the DNA. The data contain approximately 480,000 clones, roughly 87% of them singletons. The chain combines TRBV5-1 with TRBJ1-2; 7 bases are a match to TRBD1. Specimen: PBMCs or T cells enriched from blood (not recorded which). The TCR originated in a woman younger than 30 who had recovered from COVID-19. CDR3 region: CASSSSQQGMGNYGYTF. CDR3 DNA: TGCGCCAGCAGCTCGAGTCAACAGGGGATGGGGAACTATGGCTACACCTTC. Using reference TRBV5-1 and TRBJ1-2 for the parts outside the CDR3, the full variable domain is KAGVTQTPRYLIKTRGQQVTLSCSPISGHRSVSWYQQTPGQGLQFLFEYFSETQRNKGNFPGRFSGRQFSNSRSEMNVSTLELGDSALYLCASSSSQQGMGNYGYTFGSGTRLTVV.